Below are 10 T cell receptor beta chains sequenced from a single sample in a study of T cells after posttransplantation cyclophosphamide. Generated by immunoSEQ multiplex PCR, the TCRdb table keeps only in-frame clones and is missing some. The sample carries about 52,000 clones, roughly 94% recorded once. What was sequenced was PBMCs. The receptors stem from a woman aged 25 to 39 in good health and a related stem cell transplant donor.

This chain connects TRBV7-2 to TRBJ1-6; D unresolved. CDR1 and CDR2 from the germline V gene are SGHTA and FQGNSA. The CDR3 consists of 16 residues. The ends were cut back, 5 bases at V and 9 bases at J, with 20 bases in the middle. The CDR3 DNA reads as TGTGCCAGCAGCCCGCAACTTGCGATCCGAATTTCACCCCTCCACTTT. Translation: CASSPQLAIRISPLHF.

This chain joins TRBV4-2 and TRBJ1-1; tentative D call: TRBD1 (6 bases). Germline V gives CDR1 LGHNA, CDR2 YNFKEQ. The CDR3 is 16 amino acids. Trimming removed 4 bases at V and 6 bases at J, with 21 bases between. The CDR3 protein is CASSPFRTDKIPEAFF. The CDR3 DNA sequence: TGTGCCAGCAGCCCTTTCAGGACAGACAAAATCCCTGAAGCTTTCTTT.

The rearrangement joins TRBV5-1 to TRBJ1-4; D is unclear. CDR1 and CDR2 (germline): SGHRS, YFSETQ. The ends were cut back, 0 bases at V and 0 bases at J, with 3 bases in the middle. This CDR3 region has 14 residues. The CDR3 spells CASSLGATNEKLFF. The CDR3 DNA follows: TGCGCCAGCAGCTTGGGCGCAACTAATGAAAAACTGTTTTTT.

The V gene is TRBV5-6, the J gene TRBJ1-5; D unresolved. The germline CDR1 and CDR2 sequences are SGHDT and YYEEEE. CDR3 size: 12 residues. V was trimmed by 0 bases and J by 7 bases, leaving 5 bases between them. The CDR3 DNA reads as TGTGCCAGCAGCTTGGGAGAACAGCCCCAGCATTTT. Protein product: CASSLGEQPQHF.

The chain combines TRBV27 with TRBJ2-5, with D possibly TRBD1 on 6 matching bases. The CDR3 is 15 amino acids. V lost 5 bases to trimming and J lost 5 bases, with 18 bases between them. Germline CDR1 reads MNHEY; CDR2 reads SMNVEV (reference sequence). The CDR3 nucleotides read TGTGCCAGCAGTGAACAGGGCACCGGTGGGGAGACCCAGTACTTC. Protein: CASSEQGTGGETQYF.

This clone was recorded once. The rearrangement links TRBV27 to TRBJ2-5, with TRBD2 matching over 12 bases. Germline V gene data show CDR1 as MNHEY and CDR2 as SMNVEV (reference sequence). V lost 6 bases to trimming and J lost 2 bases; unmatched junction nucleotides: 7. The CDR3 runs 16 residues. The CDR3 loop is CASRTGLAGLQETQYF. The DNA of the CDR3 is TGTGCCAGCAGAACTGGACTAGCGGGGCTTCAAGAGACCCAGTACTTC.

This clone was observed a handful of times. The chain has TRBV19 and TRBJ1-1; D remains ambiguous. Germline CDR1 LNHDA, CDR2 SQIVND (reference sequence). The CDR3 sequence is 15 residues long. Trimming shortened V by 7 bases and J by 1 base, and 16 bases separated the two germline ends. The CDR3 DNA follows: TGTGCCAGTACCACAAGGTGGGGAGCGAACACTGAAGCTTTCTTT. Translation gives CASTTRWGANTEAFF. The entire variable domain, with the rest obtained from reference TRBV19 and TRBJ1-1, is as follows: DGGITQSPKYLFRKEGQNVTLSCEQNLNHDAMYWYRQDPGQGLRLIYYSQIVNDFQKGDIAEGYSVSREKKESFPLTVTSAQKNPTAFYLCASTTRWGANTEAFFGQGTRLTVV.

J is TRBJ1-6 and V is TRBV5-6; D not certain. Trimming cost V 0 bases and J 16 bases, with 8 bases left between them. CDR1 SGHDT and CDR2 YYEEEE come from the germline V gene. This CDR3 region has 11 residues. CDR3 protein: CASSLAEELHF. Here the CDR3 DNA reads TGTGCCAGCAGCTTGGCTGAAGAGCTCCACTTT. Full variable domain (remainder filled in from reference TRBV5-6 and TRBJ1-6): DAGVTQSPTHLIKTRGQQVTLRCSPKSGHDTVSWYQQALGQGPQFIFQYYEEEERQRGNFPDRFSGHQFPNYSSELNVNALLLGDSALYLCASSLAEELHFGNGTRLTVT.

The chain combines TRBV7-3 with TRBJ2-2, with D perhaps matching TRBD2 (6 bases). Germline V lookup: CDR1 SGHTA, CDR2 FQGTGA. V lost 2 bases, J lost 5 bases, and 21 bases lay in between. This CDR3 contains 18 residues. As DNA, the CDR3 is TGTGCCAGCAGCTTAGCCCCAGCTAGCGTACGAGGAACCGGGGAGCTGTTTTTT. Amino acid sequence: CASSLAPASVRGTGELFF.

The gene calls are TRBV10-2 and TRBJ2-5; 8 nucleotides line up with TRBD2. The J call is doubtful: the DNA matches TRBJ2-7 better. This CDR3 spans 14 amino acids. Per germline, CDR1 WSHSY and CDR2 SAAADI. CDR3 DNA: TGCGCCAGCAGGGAGGTTAGCGGGGCCTACGAGCAGTACTTC. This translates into CASREVSGAYEQYF.